This T cell receptor beta chain originates from a study of cytomegalovirus exposure and HLA in healthy donors. Whole-study results and caveats: In an earlier analysis, in fewer than 700 donors, most V segments appeared productive either ~90% or ~30% of the time.

PCR employed 60 Vbeta and 13 Jbeta primers. TCRdb's table, derived via immunoSEQ multiplex PCR, lists solely in-frame clones and lacks some. The top ten hold around 4.9% of the sample, which has 110,000 or so clones, about 72% seen once. V was cut by 5 bases and J by 3 bases, with 16 bases left in between. This CDR3 spans 15 amino acids. Germline lookup yields CDR1 LNHDA and CDR2 SQIVND (reference sequence). This clone appeared a few times. Its matching antigen is unknown. The chain couples TRBV19 to TRBJ1-2; the D gene is possibly TRBD1 (6 bases). The receptor was isolated from a man aged 45-65 years in good health and CMV-seropositive. The sequenced material came from PBMCs. CDR3 loop: CASSSGGAVDYGYTF. The CDR3 DNA reads as TGTGCCAGTAGTTCGGGGGGCGCCGTAGACTATGGCTACACCTTC.